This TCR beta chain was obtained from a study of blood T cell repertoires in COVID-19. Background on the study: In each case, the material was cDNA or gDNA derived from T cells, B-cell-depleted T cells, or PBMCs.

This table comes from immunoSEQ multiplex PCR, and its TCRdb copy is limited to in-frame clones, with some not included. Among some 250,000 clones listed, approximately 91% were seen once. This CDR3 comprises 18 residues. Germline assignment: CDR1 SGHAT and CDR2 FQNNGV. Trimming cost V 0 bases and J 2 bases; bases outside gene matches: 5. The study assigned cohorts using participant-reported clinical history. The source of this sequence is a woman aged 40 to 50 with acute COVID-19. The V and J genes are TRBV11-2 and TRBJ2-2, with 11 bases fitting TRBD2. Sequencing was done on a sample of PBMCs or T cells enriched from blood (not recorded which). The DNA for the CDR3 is TGTGCCAGCAGCTTAGAGGGTCTAGCGGGGGGAAACACCGGGGAGCTGTTTTTT. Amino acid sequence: CASSLEGLAGGNTGELFF.